The 28 T cell receptor beta chains below were found in one sample sequenced in a study of T-cell memory formation after mild COVID-19. MiXCR, applied by TCRdb to the 5' RACE reads, yields one record per CDR3 protein. The sample has roughly 100,000 distinct CDR3 sequences, about a sixth seen once; the top ten hold roughly 27%. Source material: PBMCs or a T cell subset sorted from them (not recorded which). The receptors shown here come from an adult woman who had mild COVID-19 (a few samples of this study predate the infection). Cell type and time point are not known.

The chain carries TRBV5-1 and TRBJ1-1; no firm D call. The CDR3 spans 14 residues. V gave up 0 bases and J gave up 4 bases, with 10 bases separating them. CDR1 SGHRS and CDR2 YFSETQ come from the germline V gene. CDR3 DNA: TGCGCCAGCAGCTTGGCAGACCACTCCACTGAAGCTTTCTTT. It yields the protein CASSLADHSTEAFF. Drawing the rest from reference TRBV5-1 and TRBJ1-1, the complete variable domain is KAGVTQTPRYLIKTRGQQVTLSCSPISGHRSVSWYQQTPGQGLQFLFEYFSETQRNKGNFPGRFSGRQFSNSRSEMNVSTLELGDSALYLCASSLADHSTEAFFGQGTRLTVV.

The V and J genes are TRBV4-2 and TRBJ1-1, with 9 bases matching TRBD1. The CDR3 is 20 amino acids. Per the germline V gene, CDR1 is LGHNA and CDR2 is YNFKEQ. V lost 3 bases and J lost 1; bases outside the gene matches: 18. The CDR3 loop reads CASSHKFRDRVSYKNTEAFF. The CDR3 region has the DNA TGTGCCAGCAGCCACAAATTCCGGGACAGGGTGTCCTATAAGAACACTGAAGCTTTCTTT.

The chain has TRBV9 and TRBJ2-1, with D uncertain. Germline CDR1 is SGDLS and CDR2 is YYNGEE. The V and J ends lost 0 bases and 6 bases respectively, with 10 bases between them. The CDR3 contains 14 residues. CDR3 in amino acids: CASSVATGRNEQFF. The CDR3 DNA reads TGTGCCAGCAGCGTAGCGACCGGGCGCAATGAGCAGTTCTTC.

DNA for the CDR3: TGTGCCAGCAGCTCCGACCTAACCCTCCCGCAGTTCTTC. Translated, it gives CASSSDLTLPQFF. This chain uses TRBV7-9 with TRBJ2-1, with D hard to call. This CDR3 region has 13 residues. Germline V CDR1 and CDR2: SEHNR, FQNEAQ (reference sequence). V was cut by 4 bases and J by 12 bases, with 16 bases left in between.

The chain uses TRBV24-1 and TRBJ2-7; 15 bases line up with TRBD2. With V trimmed by 3 bases and J by 3 bases, 11 bases remained unmatched. This CDR3 region has 19 residues. Per germline, CDR1 KGHDR and CDR2 SFDVKD. CDR3 sequence (DNA): TGTGCCACCAGTGATGCCGGGACTAGCGGGAGGTGGTTTGTCTACGAGCAGTACTTC. This gives the protein CATSDAGTSGRWFVYEQYF.

The chain joins TRBV13 to TRBJ2-1; unclear D gene. The CDR3 spans 15 residues. Germline loops: CDR1 PRHDT, CDR2 FYEKMQ (reference sequence). Trimming took off 3 bases at V and 0 bases at J, with 9 bases between the two ends. DNA of the CDR3: TGTGCCAGCAGCTTTAGAGGCTACTCCTACAATGAGCAGTTCTTC. Encoded protein: CASSFRGYSYNEQFF.

This clonotype turned up a few times. The chain uses TRBV4-1 and TRBJ2-3; D is possibly TRBD1 or TRBD2 (5 bases each). The CDR3 runs 15 residues. In germline, CDR1 is MGHRA, CDR2 YSYEKL. Between the trimmed V and J ends, which lost 4 bases and 5 bases, there was a span of 16 bases. The CDR3 reads CASSRLVQAGDTQYF. DNA for the CDR3: TGCGCCAGCAGCCGGTTGGTACAGGCGGGAGATACGCAGTATTTT.

The chain couples TRBV6-1 to TRBJ2-3; 9 bases are shared with TRBD1. Losses at the gene ends were 7 bases for V and 6 bases for J; bases not matched to a gene: 14. The CDR3 extends over 16 amino acids. The germline V gene has CDR1 MNHNS and CDR2 SASEGT. This CDR3 is CASKELQGTGLDTQYF. The CDR3 DNA is TGTGCCAGCAAGGAGCTCCAGGGGACAGGGTTGGATACGCAGTATTTT.

This clonotype was counted between two and nine times. The rearrangement links TRBV9 to TRBJ1-1, with a weak D call TRBD1 (5 bases). V lost 4 bases, J lost 3 bases, and 16 bases lay in between. The CDR3 consists of 15 residues. Germline V gives CDR1 SGDLS, CDR2 YYNGEE. DNA of the CDR3: TGTGCCAGCAGCCCCCCCGACAGCGGAGACACTGAAGCTTTCTTT. This codes for CASSPPDSGDTEAFF.

This clonotype showed up just a few times. The chain combines TRBV27 with TRBJ2-7; D gene uncertain. Per germline, CDR1 MNHEY and CDR2 SMNVEV (reference sequence). The CDR3 runs 12 residues. Trimming removed 6 bases at V and 3 bases at J, with 9 bases between. The CDR3 coding sequence is TGTGCCAGCAGGGACGTGTACTACGAGCAGTACTTC. Translating it yields CASRDVYYEQYF.

This chain connects TRBV5-1 to TRBJ1-2; 7 bases line up with TRBD1. Germline assignment: CDR1 SGHRS and CDR2 YFSETQ. This CDR3 is 14 amino acids long. J gave up 4 bases and V 0 bases, and 3 bases lay outside the gene matches. This CDR3 is CASSLGRDSYGYTF. CDR3 nucleotide sequence: TGCGCCAGCAGCTTGGGACGGGACAGCTATGGCTACACCTTC.

This clonotype occurred a few times. The gene calls are TRBV5-1 and TRBJ1-1, with TRBD1 as a possible D gene (6 bases). The CDR3 totals 14 residues. The V and J ends lost 0 bases and 3 bases respectively, with 9 bases between them. CDR1 and CDR2 from the germline V gene are SGHRS and YFSETQ. CDR3 region: CASSLGPGDTEAFF. In DNA, the CDR3 is TGCGCCAGCAGCTTGGGGCCAGGGGACACTGAAGCTTTCTTT.

The chain employs TRBV6-5 and TRBJ1-2; 9 positions agree with TRBD1. The CDR3 is 13 residues long. V lost 1 base, J lost 10 bases, and 4 bases stayed unmatched. CDR1 is MNHEY and CDR2 is SVGAGI in the germline V gene. The CDR3 DNA reads as TGTGCCAGCAGTTACTGGGGACAGGGCGACTACACCTTC. Translating gives CASSYWGQGDYTF.

This clonotype was detected only once. The chain couples TRBV12-3 or TRBV12-4 to TRBJ2-7, with no clear D. The V and J ends lost 3 bases and 7 bases respectively, with 7 bases between them. This CDR3 is 11 amino acids long. This chain's CDR3 is CASSLNGEQYF. CDR3 coding DNA: TGTGCCAGCAGTTTGAATGGTGAGCAGTACTTC.

This clonotype was detected only a few times. V and J are TRBV29-1 and TRBJ2-3, with a tentative D call TRBD2 (8 bases). V lost 3 bases and J lost 0, with 22 bases in between. Germline V gene sequence: CDR1 SQVTM, CDR2 ANQGSEA. CDR3 length: 18 amino acids. CDR3 loop: CSVEALRGLAGSTDTQYF. In DNA form, the CDR3 reads TGCAGCGTTGAGGCCCTAAGGGGGCTAGCGGGTAGCACAGATACGCAGTATTTT.

The chain links TRBV5-6 to TRBJ1-2; D perhaps matches TRBD1 (6 bases). This CDR3 comprises 14 residues. Deletions cut 2 bases from V and 3 bases from J, with 11 bases between. Germline V gene data show CDR1 as SGHDT and CDR2 as YYEEEE. CDR3 in DNA: TGTGCCAGCAGCTTTGACAGGACCCACTATGGCTACACCTTC. Translated, it gives CASSFDRTHYGYTF.

This clonotype appeared a few times. This sequence joins TRBV20-1 and TRBJ1-1; D is unclear. The CDR3 is made up of 16 amino acids. The V and J ends lost 0 bases and 1 base respectively, with 15 bases between them. CDR1 and CDR2 (germline): DFQATT, SNEGSKA (reference sequence). The CDR3 spells CSARDLYRVGNTEAFF. The CDR3 region has the DNA TGCAGTGCTAGAGATCTCTACCGGGTGGGGAACACTGAAGCTTTCTTT.

V usage is TRBV24-1 and J usage is TRBJ2-1, with D hard to call. CDR1 is KGHDR and CDR2 is SFDVKD in the germline V gene. Trimming pared 4 bases from V and 5 bases from J, leaving 5 bases between. The CDR3 covers 12 residues. This CDR3 reads CATSDPNNEQFF. Written as DNA, the CDR3 is TGTGCCACCAGTGACCCAAACAATGAGCAGTTCTTC.

The chain is built from TRBV7-9 and TRBJ2-1; no clear D gene. The CDR3 sequence is 13 residues long. Germline loops: CDR1 SEHNR, CDR2 FQNEAQ (reference sequence). Trimming stripped 1 base from V and 6 bases from J, with 7 bases between. CDR3: CASSLGEFNEQFF. The DNA of the CDR3 is TGTGCCAGCAGCTTAGGGGAATTCAATGAGCAGTTCTTC.

The chain has TRBV7-9 and TRBJ2-7; the match to TRBD1 covers 7 bases. Germline CDR1 is SEHNR and CDR2 is FQNEAQ (reference sequence). V lost 5 bases, J lost 1 base, and 8 bases stayed unmatched. This CDR3 has 15 amino acids. For the CDR3, the DNA is TGTGCCAGCAGCAGAGGGACAGAATATTCCTACGAGCAGTACTTC. Its translation: CASSRGTEYSYEQYF.

This chain links TRBV27 with TRBJ1-2; possible D gene TRBD1, 6 bases. The CDR3 loop spans 16 amino acids. Looked up from germline, CDR1 is MNHEY and CDR2 is SMNVEV (reference sequence). Trimming left V 5 bases short and J 4 bases short, with 20 bases between. The CDR3 loop reads CASSAPGEAFFYGYTF. The DNA of the CDR3 is TGTGCCAGCAGTGCACCAGGGGAGGCCTTTTTCTATGGCTACACCTTC.

The J gene is TRBJ2-7, the V gene TRBV29-1; maybe TRBD2 (5 bases). Germline V gene data show CDR1 as SQVTM and CDR2 as ANQGSEA. V lost 4 bases, J lost 0 bases, and 13 bases lay in between. The CDR3 extends over 14 amino acids. The CDR3 protein is CSVAGYKSSYEQYF. CDR3 in DNA: TGCAGCGTTGCGGGATATAAGAGCTCCTACGAGCAGTACTTC.

The chain employs TRBV4-3 and TRBJ2-2; 7 nucleotides line up with TRBD1. J was trimmed by 5 bases and V by 3 bases; bases with no gene match: 6. CDR1 is LGHNA and CDR2 is YSLEER in the germline V gene. The CDR3 length is 15 residues. This CDR3 is CASSHRDSQTGELFF. The CDR3 DNA reads as TGCGCCAGCAGCCATCGGGACAGCCAGACCGGGGAGCTGTTTTTT.

This chain uses TRBV19 with TRBJ1-1, with D perhaps TRBD1 (5 bases). The CDR3 is 15 amino acids. The V and J ends lost 8 bases and 0 bases respectively, with 16 bases between them. The germline gives CDR1 LNHDA, CDR2 SQIVND (reference sequence). CDR3 amino acids: CASASGLIMNTEAFF. DNA for the CDR3: TGTGCCAGTGCCTCAGGGTTAATCATGAACACTGAAGCTTTCTTT.

The chain recombines TRBV29-1 with TRBJ2-1; D might be TRBD2 (8 bases). V lost 6 bases and J 5 bases, leaving 17 bases between the germline ends. The CDR3 consists of 14 residues. Germline CDR1 and CDR2: SQVTM and ANQGSEA. The DNA for the CDR3 is TGCAGCGTCGCAGGGGGGACTAGACACAATGAGCAGTTCTTC. Protein product: CSVAGGTRHNEQFF.

In this sample, this clonotype turned up a few times. The chain carries TRBV7-9 and TRBJ1-1, with no clear D. Germline lookup yields CDR1 SEHNR and CDR2 FQNEAQ (reference sequence). The CDR3 loop spans 16 amino acids. V was clipped by 0 bases and J by 2 bases, with 13 bases between them. The DNA for the CDR3 is TGTGCCAGCAGCTTAGCCCCCGGACTGACAAACACTGAAGCTTTCTTT. The encoded protein is CASSLAPGLTNTEAFF.

The V call is TRBV7-9, the J call TRBJ2-3; 7 bases are shared with TRBD2. The junction had 5 bases not matched to a gene; V was cut back by 4 bases and J by 1 base. Germline values: CDR1 SEHNR, CDR2 FQNEAQ (reference sequence). The CDR3 runs 15 residues. The CDR3 loop is CASSYPTSGTDTQYF. Written as DNA, the CDR3 is TGTGCCAGCAGCTACCCAACTAGCGGCACAGATACGCAGTATTTT.

The chain has TRBV12-3 or TRBV12-4 and TRBJ2-7, with TRBD2 identical over 8 bases. Unmatched junction bases numbered 7, after V lost 6 bases and J lost 0 bases. The CDR3 loop spans 15 amino acids. The CDR3 nucleotides read TGTGCCAGCAGGCTGGCGGGGGGCGGCTCCTACGAGCAGTACTTC. Protein sequence: CASRLAGGGSYEQYF.